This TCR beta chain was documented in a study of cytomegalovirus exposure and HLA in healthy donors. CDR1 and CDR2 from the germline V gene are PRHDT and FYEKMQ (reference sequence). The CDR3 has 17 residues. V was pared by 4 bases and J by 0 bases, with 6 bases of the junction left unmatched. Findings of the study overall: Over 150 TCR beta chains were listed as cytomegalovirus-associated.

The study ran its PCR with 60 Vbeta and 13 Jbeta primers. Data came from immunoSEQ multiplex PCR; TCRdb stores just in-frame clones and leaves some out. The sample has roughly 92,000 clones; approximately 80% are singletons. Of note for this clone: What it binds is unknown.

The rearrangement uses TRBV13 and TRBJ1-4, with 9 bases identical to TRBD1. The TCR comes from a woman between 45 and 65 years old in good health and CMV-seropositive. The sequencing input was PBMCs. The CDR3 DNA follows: TGTGCCAGCAGCTGGGGACAGGGAACCCCAACTAATGAAAAACTGTTTTTT. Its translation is CASSWGQGTPTNEKLFF.